Included here is one T cell receptor (beta chain) sequence, with context. The antigen remains undetermined. Looked up from germline, CDR1 is KGHSH and CDR2 is LQKENI. V was clipped by 0 bases and J by 0 bases, with 9 bases between them. The CDR3 runs to 16 residues. The data were obtained in a study of identical twins. Study results and limitations: Alpha sequences that were out-of-frame and twin-shared showed an excess of low generation probability. Findings depended on cross-sectional statistics rather than tracking the same donors.

From the 5' RACE reads, TCRdb called clonotypes with MiXCR, one entry per CDR3 protein. The data hold 550,000 to 700,000 distinct CDR3 sequences, with roughly 9.5% observed a single time. This sample also appeared in a second study, on yellow fever vaccine responses in identical twins.

The sample consisted of PBMCs. This rearrangement joins TRBV18 to TRBJ2-1; D unclear. This TCR came from a woman aged 18-30 years in good health. DNA of the CDR3: TGTGCCAGCTCACCACCGTCCAGGATCTCCTACAATGAGCAGTTCTTC. Translated: CASSPPSRISYNEQFF.